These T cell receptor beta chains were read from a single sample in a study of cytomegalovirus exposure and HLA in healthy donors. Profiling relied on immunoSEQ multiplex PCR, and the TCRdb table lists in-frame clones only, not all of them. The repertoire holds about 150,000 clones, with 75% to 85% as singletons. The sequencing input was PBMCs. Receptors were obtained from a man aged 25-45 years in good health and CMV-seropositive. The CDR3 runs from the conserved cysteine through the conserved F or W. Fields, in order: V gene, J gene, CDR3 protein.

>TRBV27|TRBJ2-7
CASSYGTGGIYEQYF
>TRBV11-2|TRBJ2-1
CASSFLSGSAYNEQFF
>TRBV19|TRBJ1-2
CASRSQGDPGYGYTF
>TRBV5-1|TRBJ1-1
CASSHWRGNTTEAFF
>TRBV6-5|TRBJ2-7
CASRTGIYEQYF
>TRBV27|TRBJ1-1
CASSPVSSRMNTEAFF
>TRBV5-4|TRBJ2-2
CASSLGLEKAGELFF
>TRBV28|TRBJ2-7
CASSLGGRASYEQYF
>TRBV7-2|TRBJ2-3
CASSRGLAGVTDTQYF
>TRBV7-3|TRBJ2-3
CASSLGQSTDTQYF
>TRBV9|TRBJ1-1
CASSTSSDRGNTEAFF
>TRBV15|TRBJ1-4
CATSGDRGREKLFF
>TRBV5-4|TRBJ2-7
CASSTLTGGTYEQYF
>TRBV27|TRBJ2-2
CASRLTGTAGELFF
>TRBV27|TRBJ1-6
CASSTTGTGSNSPLHF
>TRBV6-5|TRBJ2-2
CASKGQANTGELFF
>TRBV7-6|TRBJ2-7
CASSLNSGGSSHFEQYF
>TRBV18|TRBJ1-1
CASSPTPLFEAFF
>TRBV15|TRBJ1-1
CATETGQTNRPEAFF
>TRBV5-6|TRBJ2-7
CASSLHGIHEQYF